This entry features one TCR beta chain sequence. Its matching antigen is unknown. Germline is not matched at one junction end, which may reflect a read error. The template was RNA from unsorted bulk tissue. More than 3 cm separated this lung sample from the edge of the tumor. This entry is derived from a study of tumor and adjacent non-tumor tissue in lung cancer. Study information: Aged about 31 to 76 years, patients included under 13 men and a few women with stage I to III disease.

In germline, CDR1 is MNHEY, CDR2 SVGAGI. The CDR3 runs to 15 residues. Notes on the study in general: Compared with tumor, normal lung showed significantly lower TCR diversity.

Three rounds of nested PCR, following a modified ARM-PCR protocol, produced the TCRbeta library. From the multiplex PCR reads, TCRdb called clonotypes with MiXCR, one entry per CDR3 protein. Here the sample spans about 67,000 distinct CDR3 sequences, more than 65% being singletons. The TCR originated in a man aged 60 to 69 with non-small cell lung cancer. Specimen: distant non-tumor lung tissue. J is TRBJ2-7 and V is TRBV6-5, with 7 bases lining up with TRBD2. The CDR3 spells CANSYSRRETAEHYF. The DNA for the CDR3 is TGTGCCAACAGTTACTCTAGGCGGGAGACGGCCGAGCATTACTTC.